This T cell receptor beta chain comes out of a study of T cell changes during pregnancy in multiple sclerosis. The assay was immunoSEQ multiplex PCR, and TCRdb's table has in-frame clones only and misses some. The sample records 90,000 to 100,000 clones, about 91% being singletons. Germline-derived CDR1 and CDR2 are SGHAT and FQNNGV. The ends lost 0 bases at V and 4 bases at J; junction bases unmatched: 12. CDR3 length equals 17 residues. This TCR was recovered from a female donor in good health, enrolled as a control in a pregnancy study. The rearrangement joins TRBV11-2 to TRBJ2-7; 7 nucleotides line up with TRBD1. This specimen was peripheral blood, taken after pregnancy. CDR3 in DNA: TGTGCCAGCAGCTTAGATCGATACAGGGGTTTGGGTTACGAGCAGTACTTC. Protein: CASSLDRYRGLGYEQYF. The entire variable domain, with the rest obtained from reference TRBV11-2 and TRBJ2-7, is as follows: EAGVAQSPRYKIIEKRQSVAFWCNPISGHATLYWYQQILGQGPKLLIQFQNNGVVDDSQLPKDRFSAERLKGVDSTLKIQPAKLEDSAVYLCASSLDRYRGLGYEQYFGPGTRLTVT.